Reported below is one T cell receptor beta chain. Its cognate antigen is unknown. CDR1 is SNHLY, CDR2 FYNNEI, per germline. Trimming removed 6 bases from V and 5 bases from J; junction bases left unmatched: 6. The CDR3 is made up of 14 amino acids. Assay: immunoSEQ multiplex PCR; the TCRdb copy retains only in-frame clones and omits some. This table has more than 85,000 clones, about 89% appearing once. This entry is derived from a study of T cell responses to AZD1222 COVID-19 vaccine. Findings and caveats of the study: White British people made up most donors, females outnumbered males, and clonal diversity was possibly underestimated. Just five or six AZD1222 recipients tested seropositive at baseline. Among vaccine-associated CD4 TCRs, coverage spanned spike, with dominance at 160-218 and 743-854.

The TCR comes from an adult in good health. Sequences were derived from peripheral blood, sampled on day 0 of AZD1222 vaccination. This chain uses TRBV2 with TRBJ1-5; 8 bases are shared with TRBD1. The CDR3: CASRGGTGYQPQHF. The CDR3 DNA follows: TGTGCCAGCAGAGGCGGGACAGGATATCAGCCCCAGCATTTT.